This T cell receptor (beta chain) derives from a study of T cell responses to AZD1222 COVID-19 vaccine. General study findings and limits: No repertoire was sampled before or during the peak T cell response, only after it. The donors showed a predominance of white British ancestry and of females, with possible underestimation of clonal diversity. Two AZD1222 doses significantly raised spike-specific TCR breadth and depth over controls. Dominant CD4 TCR responses targeted spike regions 160-218 and 743-854.

Worth noting for this clone: Antigen specificity is unknown.

The protocol was immunoSEQ multiplex PCR, while the TCRdb copy is restricted to in-frame clones and leaves out a portion. The profile shows fewer than 250,000 clones, roughly 91% of them singletons. This receptor was taken from an adult in good health. The sequenced sample was peripheral blood, obtained on day 0 of MenACWY control vaccination.

As DNA, the CDR3 is TGTGCCAGCAGTCCACAGGGTCCAGTGTCCCTCCACTTT. Its protein product is CASSPQGPVSLHF. V usage is TRBV12-3 or TRBV12-4 and J usage is TRBJ1-6, with D tentatively TRBD1 (6 bases). CDR3 length: 13 residues. Trimming removed 5 bases from V and 14 bases from J, with 16 bases in between.